This TCR beta chain was identified during a study of response to subunit inactivated influenza vaccine. TCRdb passed the RT-PCR reads through MiXCR, listing each CDR3 protein once. The sample contains 630,000 or so distinct CDR3 sequences, 15% to 17% of which appear only once. CDR3 length equals 16 residues. Looked up from germline, CDR1 is SGHDN and CDR2 is FVKESK. V gave up 3 bases and J gave up 8 bases; unmatched junction bases: 10. Study-wide findings and caveats: Each seasonal influenza vaccination, the authors suggested, recruits few new T cells.

Points on this clonotype: Its specificity is unknown.

This receptor was taken from a man in his forties or fifties who received an inactivated influenza vaccine. The input for sequencing was PBMCs from blood, taken 12 days after vaccination. The chain couples TRBV14 to TRBJ2-1, with 10 bases identical to TRBD1. The CDR3 protein is CASSHLLGQGGDEQFF. DNA for the CDR3: TGTGCCAGCAGCCACCTCCTAGGACAGGGGGGCGATGAGCAGTTCTTC.